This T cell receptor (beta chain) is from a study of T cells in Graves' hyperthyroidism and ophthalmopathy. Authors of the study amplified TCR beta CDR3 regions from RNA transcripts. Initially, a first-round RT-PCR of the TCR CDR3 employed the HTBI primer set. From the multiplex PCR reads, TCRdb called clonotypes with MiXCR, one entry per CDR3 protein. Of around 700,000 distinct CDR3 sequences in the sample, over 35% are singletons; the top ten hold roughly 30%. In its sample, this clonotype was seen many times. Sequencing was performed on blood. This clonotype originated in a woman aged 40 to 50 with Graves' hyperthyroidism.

This CDR3 is CSARLQDSNQPQHF. The CDR3 nucleotides are TGCAGTGCTAGATTACAGGATAGCAATCAGCCCCAGCATTTT. This chain joins TRBV20-1 and TRBJ1-5, with D tentatively TRBD1 (5 bases). V was clipped by 2 bases and J by 0 bases, with 8 bases between them. This CDR3 has 14 residues. The germline CDR1 and CDR2 sequences are DFQATT and SNEGSKA (reference sequence).